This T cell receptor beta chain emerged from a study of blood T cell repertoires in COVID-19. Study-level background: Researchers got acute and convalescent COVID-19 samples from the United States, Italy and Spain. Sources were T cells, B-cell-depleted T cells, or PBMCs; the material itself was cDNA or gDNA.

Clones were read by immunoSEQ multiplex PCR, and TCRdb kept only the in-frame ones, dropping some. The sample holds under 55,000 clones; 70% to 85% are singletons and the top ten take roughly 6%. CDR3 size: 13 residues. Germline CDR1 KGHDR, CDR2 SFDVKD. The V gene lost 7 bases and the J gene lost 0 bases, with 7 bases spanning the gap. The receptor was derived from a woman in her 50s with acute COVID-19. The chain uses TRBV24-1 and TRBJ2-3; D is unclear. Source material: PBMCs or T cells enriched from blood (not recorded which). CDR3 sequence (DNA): TGTGCCACCAGCGACGGGAGCACAGATACGCAGTATTTT. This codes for CATSDGSTDTQYF.